One sample yielded the 26 T cell receptor beta chains listed below, sequenced in a study of T cell responses to AZD1222 COVID-19 vaccine. Assay: immunoSEQ multiplex PCR; the TCRdb copy retains only in-frame clones and omits some. The sample gives approximately 72,000 clones, 70% to 90% of which show up once; under 30% is in the top ten. Specimen: peripheral blood, collected 28 days after the second AZD1222 dose. These receptors all come from an adult who received the AZD1222 COVID-19 vaccine.

This clone was seen only once. J is TRBJ1-2 and V is TRBV10-1; possibly TRBD1 for D (6 bases). Germline CDR1 reads WNHNN; CDR2 reads SYGVQD (reference sequence). The CDR3 is 12 residues long. V gave up 9 bases and J gave up 2 bases, with 10 bases separating them. The CDR3 DNA follows: TGCGCCAGGGGGGGCGGAAACTATGGCTACACCTTC. It translates to CARGGGNYGYTF.

This clone has only one observation. The V gene is TRBV7-2, the J gene TRBJ2-2; TRBD2 matches at 9 bases. Looked up from germline, CDR1 is SGHTA and CDR2 is FQGNSA. The CDR3 extends over 18 amino acids. The V segment lost 5 bases and the J segment 0 bases; nucleotides outside the gene matches: 10. CDR3 protein: CASSPRGAGGANTGELFF. For the CDR3, the DNA is TGTGCCAGCAGCCCAAGAGGGGCGGGAGGGGCGAACACCGGGGAGCTGTTTTTT.

The chain links TRBV7-3 to TRBJ2-3; D unclear. Germline CDR1 SGHTA, CDR2 FQGTGA. V was trimmed by 4 bases and J by 7 bases, leaving 15 bases between them. This CDR3 comprises 14 residues. This CDR3 is CASSSYLGLYTQYF. CDR3 DNA sequence: TGTGCCAGCAGCTCTTATCTGGGGTTGTATACGCAGTATTTT.

The sample holds one count of this clone. CDR3 nucleotides: TGTGCCAGCAGCGGGACGACCGGAAGGTACGCACCCCTCCACTTT. This gives the protein CASSGTTGRYAPLHF. The chain uses TRBV5-5 and TRBJ1-6, with a tentative D call TRBD1 (5 bases). The CDR3 loop spans 15 amino acids. Germline CDR1 SGHKS, CDR2 YYEKEE (reference sequence). V lost 4 bases, J lost 11 bases, and 19 bases lay in between.

V and J are TRBV2 and TRBJ1-5, with D possibly being TRBD1 (5 bases). The CDR3 extends over 13 amino acids. The V gene's germline CDR1 is SNHLY and CDR2 FYNNEI. Trimming removed 4 bases from V and 6 bases from J, with 10 bases in between. The CDR3 spells CASSAGNGQPQHF. The DNA of the CDR3 is TGTGCCAGCAGTGCAGGGAATGGTCAGCCCCAGCATTTT.

This chain uses TRBV9 with TRBJ2-7; D possibly corresponds to TRBD2 (6 bases). Germline lookup yields CDR1 SGDLS and CDR2 YYNGEE. The CDR3 is made up of 15 amino acids. Trimming stripped 0 bases from V and 0 bases from J, with 10 bases between. The CDR3 sequence: CASSVEASASYEQYF. The CDR3 DNA sequence: TGTGCCAGCAGCGTAGAGGCTAGCGCCTCCTACGAGCAGTACTTC.

The chain combines TRBV7-9 with TRBJ2-7, with 9 bases identical to TRBD1. Germline V gene sequence: CDR1 SEHNR, CDR2 FQNEAQ (reference sequence). This CDR3 spans 15 amino acids. V lost 4 bases and J lost 5; bases outside the gene matches: 9. The CDR3 spells CASSSRDRAMDEQYF. CDR3 bases: TGTGCCAGCAGCTCCCGGGACAGGGCGATGGACGAGCAGTACTTC.

The V gene is TRBV2, the J gene TRBJ2-3; D remains unclear. The CDR3 has 14 residues. V was trimmed by 3 bases and J by 1 base, leaving 8 bases between them. Germline V gives CDR1 SNHLY, CDR2 FYNNEI. The CDR3 bases are TGTGCCAGCAGTGAGGTACTTGGCACAGATACGCAGTATTTT. Amino acids: CASSEVLGTDTQYF.

The V call is TRBV4-1, the J call TRBJ2-2; no reliable D call. CDR1 MGHRA and CDR2 YSYEKL come from the germline V gene. CDR3 length equals 13 residues. Trimming pared 0 bases from V and 5 bases from J, leaving 4 bases between. The CDR3 loop is CASSQDRTGELFF. CDR3 coding DNA: TGCGCCAGCAGCCAAGATAGGACCGGGGAGCTGTTTTTT.

The genes are TRBV5-1 and TRBJ2-7; no firm D call. Germline assignment: CDR1 SGHRS and CDR2 YFSETQ. V shed 7 bases and J shed 6 bases, with 23 bases lying between them. This CDR3 is 15 amino acids long. The CDR3 DNA reads as TGCGCCAGCTCACTCATAGCCCTACTGAACGGCGAGCAGTACTTC. This encodes CASSLIALLNGEQYF.

The chain employs TRBV11-3 and TRBJ2-7; TRBD1 matches at 11 bases. The CDR3 consists of 14 residues. Germline-derived CDR1 and CDR2 are SGHNT and YENEEA. J lost 5 bases, V lost 3 bases, and 3 bases had no gene match. CDR3 residues: CASSFSGQGDEQYF. Here the CDR3 DNA reads TGTGCCAGCAGCTTCTCGGGACAGGGGGACGAGCAGTACTTC.

The chain has TRBV2 and TRBJ1-3, with 9 nucleotides matching TRBD1. The CDR3 totals 16 residues. Per the germline V gene, CDR1 is SNHLY and CDR2 is FYNNEI. The J segment lost 0 bases and the V segment lost 6 bases, leaving 6 bases of the junction unmatched. In DNA form, the CDR3 reads TGTGCCAGCAGCGCCGGGACAGGGTTCTCTGGAAACACCATATATTTT. This translates into CASSAGTGFSGNTIYF.

The chain joins TRBV27 to TRBJ1-3; TRBD1 might be the D (5 bases). Germline V lookup: CDR1 MNHEY, CDR2 SMNVEV (reference sequence). There are 14 residues in the CDR3. V was trimmed by 6 bases and J by 3 bases, leaving 12 bases between them. The CDR3 loop reads CASSPQGYGNTIYF. The CDR3, as DNA: TGTGCCAGCAGCCCTCAGGGTTATGGAAACACCATATATTTT.

The V call is TRBV2, the J call TRBJ1-5; 7 bases are shared with TRBD1. Germline V lookup: CDR1 SNHLY, CDR2 FYNNEI. Trimming removed 6 bases from V and 1 base from J; junction bases left unmatched: 6. The CDR3 is made up of 15 amino acids. The CDR3 spells CASRETGSSNQPQHF. The CDR3 coding sequence is TGTGCCAGCAGAGAGACAGGGTCAAGCAATCAGCCCCAGCATTTT.

J is TRBJ1-1 and V is TRBV18; D possibly corresponds to TRBD1 (5 bases). Germline-derived CDR1 and CDR2 are KGHSH and LQKENI. The CDR3 is made up of 13 amino acids. V was cut by 6 bases and J by 3 bases, with 11 bases left in between. CDR3 region: CASSGGEDTEAFF. In nucleotides, the CDR3 is TGTGCCAGCTCCGGAGGGGAGGACACTGAAGCTTTCTTT.

V gene TRBV9 combines with J gene TRBJ2-1; tentative D call: TRBD2 (5 bases). Germline V lookup: CDR1 SGDLS, CDR2 YYNGEE. CDR3 length: 14 amino acids. The germline V and J ends were trimmed by 7 bases and 0 bases, with 11 bases remaining between them. In nucleotides, the CDR3 is TGTGCCAGCGGAATCGGAGGCTCCTACAATGAGCAGTTCTTC. This translates into CASGIGGSYNEQFF. Looking up the rest from reference TRBV9 and TRBJ2-1 gives the full variable domain: DSGVTQTPKHLITATGQRVTLRCSPRSGDLSVYWYQQSLDQGLQFLIQYYNGEERAKGNILERFSAQQFPDLHSELNLSSLELGDSALYFCASGIGGSYNEQFFGPGTRLTVL.

This rearrangement joins TRBV27 to TRBJ2-7; 7 positions match TRBD1. V trimming: 0 bases; J trimming: 6 bases; junction bases outside the gene matches: 5. The CDR3 totals 14 residues. Per the germline V gene, CDR1 is MNHEY and CDR2 is SMNVEV (reference sequence). CDR3 residues: CASSLSRGPLEQYF. The CDR3 DNA is TGTGCCAGCAGTTTATCGAGGGGGCCGCTCGAGCAGTACTTC.

V and J are TRBV5-4 and TRBJ2-3; 9 bases agree with TRBD2. This CDR3 has 18 residues. CDR1 and CDR2 from the germline V gene are SGHNT and YYREEE (reference sequence). Losses at the gene ends were 3 bases for V and 2 bases for J; bases not matched to a gene: 13. The CDR3 loop is CASSWGQRASGTTDTQYF. CDR3 DNA sequence: TGTGCCAGCAGCTGGGGACAGCGCGCTAGCGGGACCACAGATACGCAGTATTTT.

The J gene is TRBJ2-3, the V gene TRBV15; the D gene is possibly TRBD2 (5 bases). This CDR3 is built from 14 residues. The germline V gene has CDR1 LNHNV and CDR2 YYDKDF (reference sequence). V lost 4 bases and J lost 3, with 11 bases in between. CDR3 sequence reads: CATSNDLATDTQYF. CDR3 nucleotides: TGTGCCACCAGCAACGATCTAGCAACAGATACGCAGTATTTT. The variable domain in full, with the rest retrieved from reference TRBV15 and TRBJ2-3, is DAMVIQNPRYQVTQFGKPVTLSCSQTLNHNVMYWYQQKSSQAPKLLFHYYDKDFNNEADTPDNFQSRRPNTSFCFLDIRSPGLGDTAMYLCATSNDLATDTQYFGPGTRLTVL.

The chain employs TRBV19 and TRBJ2-7; a possible D gene is TRBD1 (7 bases). The CDR3 is 16 residues long. Trimming stripped 3 bases from V and 4 bases from J, with 19 bases between. Germline lookup yields CDR1 LNHDA and CDR2 SQIVND (reference sequence). The CDR3: CASSIGGQLTPYEQYF. The CDR3 DNA reads TGTGCCAGTAGTATCGGGGGACAGCTTACCCCTTACGAGCAGTACTTC.

The chain joins TRBV7-2 to TRBJ1-1, with D uncertain. The CDR3 length is 15 residues. Germline loops: CDR1 SGHTA, CDR2 FQGNSA. The V end lost 5 bases, the J end lost 5 bases, and 18 bases lay between the germline ends. CDR3: CASSLQISPGTEAFF. CDR3 nucleotide sequence: TGTGCCAGCAGCCTACAAATATCACCGGGGACTGAAGCTTTCTTT.

The rearrangement uses TRBV7-2 and TRBJ1-3, with D hard to call. The CDR3 has 14 residues. Trimming cost V 5 bases and J 1 base, with 9 bases left between them. Germline V CDR1 and CDR2: SGHTA, FQGNSA. DNA of the CDR3: TGTGCCAGCAGCCCCTCTAAGTCTGGAAACACCATATATTTT. Translating gives CASSPSKSGNTIYF.

The V gene is TRBV7-2, the J gene TRBJ2-3, with TRBD1 as a possible D gene (5 bases). The germline gives CDR1 SGHTA, CDR2 FQGNSA. Between the trimmed V and J ends, which lost 8 bases and 5 bases, there was a span of 17 bases. The CDR3 covers 14 residues. The CDR3 sequence is CASRYGQGIDTQYF. In DNA, the CDR3 is TGTGCCAGCCGCTACGGGCAGGGAATAGATACGCAGTATTTT.

This clone was detected a few times. The CDR3 DNA is TGTGCCAGCAGCCCGGTCGGCGGGGGCGCAGGTGGCTACACCTTC. Translated: CASSPVGGGAGGYTF. The chain joins TRBV5-6 to TRBJ1-2; TRBD1 might be the D (6 bases). The CDR3 totals 15 residues. Trimming stripped 4 bases from V and 7 bases from J, with 20 bases between. Per germline, CDR1 SGHDT and CDR2 YYEEEE.

The chain has TRBV5-1 and TRBJ2-2; TRBD2 agrees at 9 bases. Germline V gene sequence: CDR1 SGHRS, CDR2 YFSETQ. V shed 6 bases, J shed 3 bases, and the junction held 6 bases outside the gene matches. This CDR3 has 15 residues. The CDR3 sequence is CASTAGTSYTGELFF. CDR3 sequence (DNA): TGCGCCAGCACCGCCGGGACTAGCTACACCGGGGAGCTGTTTTTT.

This clone was found a few times. The chain uses TRBV19 and TRBJ2-3, with D unclear. The CDR3 contains 12 residues. Per the germline V gene, CDR1 is LNHDA and CDR2 is SQIVND (reference sequence). V dropped 6 bases and J dropped 2 bases, with 6 bases sitting between them. CDR3 sequence: CASRGNTDTQYF. Here the CDR3 DNA reads TGTGCCAGTAGAGGGAACACAGATACGCAGTATTTT.